This T cell receptor beta chain was identified during a study of vaccination effects on CD4 cells after COVID-19. Broader study findings: Marked contraction was observed in infection-induced and vaccine-induced clones late after vaccination.

Cells that had been cultured for 10 days were the source of isolated CD4+ T cells. PCR-confirmed SARS-CoV-2 infection occurred in the person between March and December 2020. The V end lost 0 bases, the J end lost 0 bases, and 24 bases lay between the germline ends. The CDR3 is 21 amino acids. CDR1 is LNHNV and CDR2 is YYDKDF in the germline V gene (reference sequence). Of note for this clone: Its antigen is currently unknown.

Clones were read by immunoSEQ multiplex PCR, and TCRdb kept only the in-frame ones, dropping some. This table has about 45,000 clones, 60% to 80% appearing once. Sample: CD4+ T cells from PBMCs cultured without peptide, taken before COVID-19 vaccination. This receptor was obtained from a human donor who had a prior SARS-CoV-2 infection. The chain joins TRBV15 to TRBJ2-1, with D perhaps matching TRBD2 (5 bases). DNA of the CDR3: TGTGCCACCAGCAGAGATGAAATAAGTGCGTACGGGGTCAGCTCCTACAATGAGCAGTTCTTC. This codes for CATSRDEISAYGVSSYNEQFF.